This T cell receptor beta chain was sequenced for a study of post-analysis software for immune sequencing data. The CDR3 covers 18 residues. Losses at the gene ends were 0 bases for V and 0 bases for J; bases not matched to a gene: 5. In germline, CDR1 is SGHRS, CDR2 YFSETQ. The table lists this clonotype with many counts. The antigen is undetermined. Study-wide findings and caveats: Comparison of patients with controls showed four or five TRBV segments more frequent in patients, TRBV5-6, TRBV5-1 and TRBV20-1 among them.

Presence of unique molecular identifiers characterized the TCR beta cDNA libraries. MiXCR, run by TCRdb on the PCR reads, gives a single entry per CDR3 protein. The table records some 240,000 distinct CDR3 sequences, 35% to 40% of them present only once. Sequences were obtained from blood. The chain joins TRBV5-1 to TRBJ2-2, with TRBD2 matching over 10 bases. The sequence came from a girl aged 10 to 17 with multiple sclerosis. CDR3 DNA sequence: TGCGCCAGCAGCTTGGGCCTAGCGGGGGCTACGAACACCGGGGAGCTGTTTTTT. This encodes CASSLGLAGATNTGELFF.